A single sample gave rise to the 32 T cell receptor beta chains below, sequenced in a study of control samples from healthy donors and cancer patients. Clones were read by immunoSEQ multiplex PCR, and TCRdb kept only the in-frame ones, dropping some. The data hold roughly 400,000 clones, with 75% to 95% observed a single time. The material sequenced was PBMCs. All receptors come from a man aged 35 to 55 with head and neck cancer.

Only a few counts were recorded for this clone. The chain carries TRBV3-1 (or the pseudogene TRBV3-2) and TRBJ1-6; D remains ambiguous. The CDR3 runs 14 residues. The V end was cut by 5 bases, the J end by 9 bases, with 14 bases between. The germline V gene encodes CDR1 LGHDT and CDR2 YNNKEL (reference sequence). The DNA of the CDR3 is TGTGCCAGCAGCTCCTGGGCCCAGTTTTCACCCCTCCACTTT. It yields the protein CASSSWAQFSPLHF.

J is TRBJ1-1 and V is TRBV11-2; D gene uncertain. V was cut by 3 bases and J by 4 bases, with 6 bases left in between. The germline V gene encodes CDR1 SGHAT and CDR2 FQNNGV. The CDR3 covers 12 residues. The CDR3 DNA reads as TGTGCCAGCAGCTTGGTTATCACTGAAGCTTTCTTT. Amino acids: CASSLVITEAFF.

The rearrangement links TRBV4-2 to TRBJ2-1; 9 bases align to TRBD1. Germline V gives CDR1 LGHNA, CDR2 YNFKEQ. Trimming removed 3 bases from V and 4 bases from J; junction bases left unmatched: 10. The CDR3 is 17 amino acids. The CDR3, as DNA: TGTGCCAGCAGCCAGGGACCCCGGGACAGGGTTTACAATGAGCAGTTCTTC. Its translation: CASSQGPRDRVYNEQFF.

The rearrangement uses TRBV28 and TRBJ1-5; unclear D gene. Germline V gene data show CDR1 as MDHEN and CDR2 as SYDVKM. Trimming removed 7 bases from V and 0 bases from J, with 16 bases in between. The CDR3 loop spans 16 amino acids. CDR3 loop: CASTLRGVYSNQPQHF. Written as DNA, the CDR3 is TGTGCCAGCACCCTCCGGGGAGTTTATAGCAATCAGCCCCAGCATTTT. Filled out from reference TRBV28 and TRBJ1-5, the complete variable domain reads DVKVTQSSRYLVKRTGEKVFLECVQDMDHENMFWYRQDPGLGLRLIYFSYDVKMKEKGDIPEGYSVSREKKERFSLILESASTNQTSMYLCASTLRGVYSNQPQHFGDGTRLSIL.

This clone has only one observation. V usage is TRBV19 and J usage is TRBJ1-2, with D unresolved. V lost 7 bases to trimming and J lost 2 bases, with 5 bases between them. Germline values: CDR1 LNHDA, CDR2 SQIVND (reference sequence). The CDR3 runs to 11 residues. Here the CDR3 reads CASMANYGYTF. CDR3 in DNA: TGTGCCAGTATGGCAAACTATGGCTACACCTTC. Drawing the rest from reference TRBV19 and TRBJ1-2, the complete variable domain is DGGITQSPKYLFRKEGQNVTLSCEQNLNHDAMYWYRQDPGQGLRLIYYSQIVNDFQKGDIAEGYSVSREKKESFPLTVTSAQKNPTAFYLCASMANYGYTFGSGTRLTVV.

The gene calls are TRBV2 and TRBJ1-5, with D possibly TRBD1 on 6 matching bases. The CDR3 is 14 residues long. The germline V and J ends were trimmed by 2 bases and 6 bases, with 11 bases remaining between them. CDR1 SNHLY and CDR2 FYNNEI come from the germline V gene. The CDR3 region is CASSELGQFQPQHF. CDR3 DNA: TGTGCCAGCAGTGAACTTGGACAGTTTCAGCCCCAGCATTTT.

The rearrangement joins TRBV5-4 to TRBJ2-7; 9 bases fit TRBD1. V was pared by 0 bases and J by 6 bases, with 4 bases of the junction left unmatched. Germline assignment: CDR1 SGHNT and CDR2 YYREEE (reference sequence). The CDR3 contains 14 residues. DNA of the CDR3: TGTGCCAGCAGCTTGGGGGACAGGGTCCGCGAGCAGTACTTC. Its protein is CASSLGDRVREQYF.

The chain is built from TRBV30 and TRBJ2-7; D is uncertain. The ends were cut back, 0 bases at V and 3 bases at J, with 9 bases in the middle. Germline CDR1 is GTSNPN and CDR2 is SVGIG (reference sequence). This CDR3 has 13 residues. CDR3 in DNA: TGTGCCTGGAGTGTAGGCCTGATCTACGAGCAGTACTTC. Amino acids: CAWSVGLIYEQYF.

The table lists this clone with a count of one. The CDR3 loop is CASRRSGYTF. The CDR3, as DNA: TGTGCCAGCCGCAGAAGCGGCTACACCTTC. The chain has TRBV28 and TRBJ1-2; D gene ambiguous. This CDR3 comprises 10 residues. Per the germline V gene, CDR1 is MDHEN and CDR2 is SYDVKM. With 8 bases removed from V and 8 bases from J, the gap between germline ends came to 9 bases.

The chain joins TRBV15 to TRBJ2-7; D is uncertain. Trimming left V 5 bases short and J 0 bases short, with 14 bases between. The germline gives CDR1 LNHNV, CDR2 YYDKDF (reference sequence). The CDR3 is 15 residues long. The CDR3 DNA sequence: TGTGCCACCAGCGGAGCCGGCGCGGACTCCTACGAGCAGTACTTC. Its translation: CATSGAGADSYEQYF.

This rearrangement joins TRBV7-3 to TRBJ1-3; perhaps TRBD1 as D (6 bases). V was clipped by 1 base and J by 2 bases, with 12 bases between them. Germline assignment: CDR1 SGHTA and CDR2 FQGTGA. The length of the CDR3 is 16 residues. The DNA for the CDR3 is TGTGCCAGCAGCTTAAGGACAGATTCTCCTGGAAACACCATATATTTT. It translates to CASSLRTDSPGNTIYF.

CDR3: CATSRVKGVEQPQHF. CDR3 nucleotide sequence: TGTGCCACCAGCAGAGTAAAGGGGGTAGAGCAGCCCCAGCATTTT. The chain employs TRBV15 and TRBJ1-5; D possibly corresponds to TRBD1 (6 bases). Germline values: CDR1 LNHNV, CDR2 YYDKDF (reference sequence). CDR3 length: 15 amino acids. V was pared by 1 base and J by 7 bases, with 14 bases between. Full variable domain (outside the CDR3, taken from reference TRBV15 and TRBJ1-5): DAMVIQNPRYQVTQFGKPVTLSCSQTLNHNVMYWYQQKSSQAPKLLFHYYDKDFNNEADTPDNFQSRRPNTSFCFLDIRSPGLGDTAMYLCATSRVKGVEQPQHFGDGTRLSIL.

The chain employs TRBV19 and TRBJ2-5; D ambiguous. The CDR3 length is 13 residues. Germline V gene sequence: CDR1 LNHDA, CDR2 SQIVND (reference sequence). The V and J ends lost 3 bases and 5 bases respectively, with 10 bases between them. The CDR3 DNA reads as TGTGCCAGTAGTATCTCTGCCGATGAGACCCAGTACTTC. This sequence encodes CASSISADETQYF.

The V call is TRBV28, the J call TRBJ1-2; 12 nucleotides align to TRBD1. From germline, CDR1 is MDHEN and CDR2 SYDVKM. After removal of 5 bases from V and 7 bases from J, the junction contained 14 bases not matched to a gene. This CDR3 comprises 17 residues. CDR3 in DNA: TGTGCCAGCAGTGGAGGGACAGGGGGCTTGGGTGAGCGTGGCTACACCTTC. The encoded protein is CASSGGTGGLGERGYTF.

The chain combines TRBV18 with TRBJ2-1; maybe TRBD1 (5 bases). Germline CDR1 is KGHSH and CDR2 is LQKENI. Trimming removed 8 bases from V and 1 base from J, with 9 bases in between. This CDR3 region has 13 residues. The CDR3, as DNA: TGTGCCAGCGGGGCTCAATCCTACAATGAGCAGTTCTTC. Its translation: CASGAQSYNEQFF.

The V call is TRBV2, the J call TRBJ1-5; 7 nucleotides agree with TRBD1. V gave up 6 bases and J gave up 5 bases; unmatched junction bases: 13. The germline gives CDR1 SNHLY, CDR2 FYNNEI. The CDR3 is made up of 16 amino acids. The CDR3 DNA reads TGTGCCAGCAGCGAATGGGACAGAACGATCGATCAGCCCCAGCATTTT. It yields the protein CASSEWDRTIDQPQHF.

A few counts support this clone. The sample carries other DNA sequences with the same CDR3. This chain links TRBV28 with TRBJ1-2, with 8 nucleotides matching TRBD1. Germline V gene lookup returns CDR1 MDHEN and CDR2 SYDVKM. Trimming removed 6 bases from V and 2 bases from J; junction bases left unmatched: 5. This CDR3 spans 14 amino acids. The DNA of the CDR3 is TGTGCCAGCAGCCCAGGACAGGGCAACTATGGCTACACCTTC. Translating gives CASSPGQGNYGYTF.

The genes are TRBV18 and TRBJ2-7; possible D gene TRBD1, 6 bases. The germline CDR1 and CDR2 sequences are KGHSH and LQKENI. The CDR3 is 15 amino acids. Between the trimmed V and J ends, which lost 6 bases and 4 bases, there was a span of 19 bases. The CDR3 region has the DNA TGTGCCAGCTCGCAAACAGGCAGGGGCATGTACGAGCAGTACTTC. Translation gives CASSQTGRGMYEQYF.

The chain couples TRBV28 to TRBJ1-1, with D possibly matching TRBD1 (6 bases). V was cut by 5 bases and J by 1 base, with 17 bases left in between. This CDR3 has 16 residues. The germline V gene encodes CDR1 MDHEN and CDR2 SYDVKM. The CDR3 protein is CASSLLSTGPNTEAFF. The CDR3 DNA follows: TGTGCCAGCAGTCTCTTGTCGACAGGACCGAACACTGAAGCTTTCTTT. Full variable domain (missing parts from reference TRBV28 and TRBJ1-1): DVKVTQSSRYLVKRTGEKVFLECVQDMDHENMFWYRQDPGLGLRLIYFSYDVKMKEKGDIPEGYSVSREKKERFSLILESASTNQTSMYLCASSLLSTGPNTEAFFGQGTRLTVV.

The chain's CDR3 is CASSAPGWAPYEQYF. The DNA of the CDR3 is TGTGCCAGCAGCGCCCCCGGGTGGGCCCCCTACGAGCAGTACTTC. The chain employs TRBV5-6 and TRBJ2-7; D unclear. Trimming took off 4 bases at V and 2 bases at J, with 16 bases between the two ends. Germline V CDR1 and CDR2: SGHDT, YYEEEE. CDR3 size: 15 residues.

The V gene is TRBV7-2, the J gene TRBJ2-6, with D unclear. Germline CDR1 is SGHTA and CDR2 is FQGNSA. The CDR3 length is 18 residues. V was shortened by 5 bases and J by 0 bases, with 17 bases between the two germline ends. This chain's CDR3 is CASSPFWGTSSGANVLTF. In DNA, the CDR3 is TGTGCCAGCAGCCCATTTTGGGGAACCAGCTCTGGGGCCAACGTCCTGACTTTC.

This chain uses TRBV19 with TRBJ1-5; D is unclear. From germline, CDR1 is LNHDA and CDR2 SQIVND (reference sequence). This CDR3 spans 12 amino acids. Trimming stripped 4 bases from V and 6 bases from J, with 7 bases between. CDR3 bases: TGTGCCAGTAGTACCCCAACTCAGCCCCAGCATTTT. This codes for CASSTPTQPQHF.

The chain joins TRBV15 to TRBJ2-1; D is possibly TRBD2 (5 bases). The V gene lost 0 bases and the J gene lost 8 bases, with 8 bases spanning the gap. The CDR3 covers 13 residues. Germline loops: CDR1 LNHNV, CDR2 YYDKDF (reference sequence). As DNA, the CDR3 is TGTGCCACCAGCAGAGAAGGACTGGATGAGCAGTTCTTC. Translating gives CATSREGLDEQFF. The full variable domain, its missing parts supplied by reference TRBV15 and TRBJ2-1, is DAMVIQNPRYQVTQFGKPVTLSCSQTLNHNVMYWYQQKSSQAPKLLFHYYDKDFNNEADTPDNFQSRRPNTSFCFLDIRSPGLGDTAMYLCATSREGLDEQFFGPGTRLTVL.

The CDR3 here is CASSHGRMHTEAFF. In nucleotides, the CDR3 is TGTGCCAGCAGCCACGGACGGATGCATACTGAAGCTTTCTTT. J is TRBJ1-1 and V is TRBV7-2, with no clear D. Germline V lookup: CDR1 SGHTA, CDR2 FQGNSA. There are 14 residues in the CDR3. Deletions cut 5 bases from V and 5 bases from J, with 15 bases between. Based on the CDR3 plus reference TRBV7-2 and TRBJ1-1, the full variable domain is GAGVSQSPSNKVTEKGKDVELRCDPISGHTALYWYRQSLGQGLEFLIYFQGNSAPDKSGLPSDRFSAERTGGSVSTLTIQRTQQEDSAVYLCASSHGRMHTEAFFGQGTRLTVV.

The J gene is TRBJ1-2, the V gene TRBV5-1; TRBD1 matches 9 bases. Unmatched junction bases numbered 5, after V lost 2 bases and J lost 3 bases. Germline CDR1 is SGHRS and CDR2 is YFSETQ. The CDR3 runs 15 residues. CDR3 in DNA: TGCGCCAGCAGCTTACAGGGGGCCCTGGACTATGGCTACACCTTC. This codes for CASSLQGALDYGYTF.

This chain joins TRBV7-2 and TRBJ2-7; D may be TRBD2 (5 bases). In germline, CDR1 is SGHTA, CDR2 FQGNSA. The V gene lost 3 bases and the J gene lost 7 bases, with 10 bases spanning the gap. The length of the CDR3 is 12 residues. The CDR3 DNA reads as TGTGCCAGCAGCTTCGCCAGAGGGGAGCAGTACTTC. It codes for CASSFARGEQYF.

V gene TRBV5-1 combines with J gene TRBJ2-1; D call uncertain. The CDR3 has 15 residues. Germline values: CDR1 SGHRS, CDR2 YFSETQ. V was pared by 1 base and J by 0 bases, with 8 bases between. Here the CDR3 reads CASSLNGRSYNEQFF. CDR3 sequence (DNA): TGCGCCAGCAGCTTGAACGGACGCTCCTACAATGAGCAGTTCTTC.

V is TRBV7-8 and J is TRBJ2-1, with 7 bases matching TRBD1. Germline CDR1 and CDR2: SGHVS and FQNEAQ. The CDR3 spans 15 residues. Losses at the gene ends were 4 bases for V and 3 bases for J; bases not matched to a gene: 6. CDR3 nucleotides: TGTGCCAGCAGCTCCGGACAGGCGTACTACAATGAGCAGTTCTTC. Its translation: CASSSGQAYYNEQFF.

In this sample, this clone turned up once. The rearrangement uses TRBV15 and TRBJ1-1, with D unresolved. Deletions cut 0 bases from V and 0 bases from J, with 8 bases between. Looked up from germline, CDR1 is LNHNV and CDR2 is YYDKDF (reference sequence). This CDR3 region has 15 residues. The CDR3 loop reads CATSRERSLNTEAFF. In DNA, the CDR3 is TGTGCCACCAGCAGAGAAAGGTCGCTGAACACTGAAGCTTTCTTT.

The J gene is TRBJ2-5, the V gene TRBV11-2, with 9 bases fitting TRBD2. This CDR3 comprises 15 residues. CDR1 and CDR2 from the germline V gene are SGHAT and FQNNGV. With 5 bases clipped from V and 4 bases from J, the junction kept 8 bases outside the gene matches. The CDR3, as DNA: TGTGCCAGCAGCGAAAACCTAGCGGGAACAGAGACCCAGTACTTC. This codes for CASSENLAGTETQYF.

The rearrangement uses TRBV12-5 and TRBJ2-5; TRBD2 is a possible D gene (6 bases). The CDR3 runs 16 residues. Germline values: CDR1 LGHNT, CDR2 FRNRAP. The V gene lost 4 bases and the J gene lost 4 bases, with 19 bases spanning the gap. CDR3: CASGSSPAGPAETQYF. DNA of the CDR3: TGTGCTAGTGGTTCCTCGCCCGCGGGACCAGCAGAGACCCAGTACTTC.

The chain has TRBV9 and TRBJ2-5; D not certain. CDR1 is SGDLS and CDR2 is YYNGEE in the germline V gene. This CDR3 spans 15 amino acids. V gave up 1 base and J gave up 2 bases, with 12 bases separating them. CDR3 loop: CASSVSSRDQETQYF. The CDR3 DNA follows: TGTGCCAGCAGCGTAAGTTCAAGGGATCAAGAGACCCAGTACTTC.